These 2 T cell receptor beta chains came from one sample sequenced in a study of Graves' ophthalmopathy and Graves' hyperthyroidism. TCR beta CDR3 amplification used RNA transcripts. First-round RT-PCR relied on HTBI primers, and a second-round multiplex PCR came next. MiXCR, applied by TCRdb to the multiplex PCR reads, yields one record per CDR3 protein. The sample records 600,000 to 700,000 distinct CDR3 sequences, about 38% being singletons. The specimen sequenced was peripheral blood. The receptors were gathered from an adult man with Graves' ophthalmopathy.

CDR3 DNA sequence: TGTGCCAGCTCGTCGTCGGGACCGTCCTACGAGCAGTACTTC. Residues: CASSSSGPSYEQYF. This chain uses TRBV2 with TRBJ2-7; D is perhaps TRBD1 or TRBD2 (5 bases each). Germline values: CDR1 SNHLY, CDR2 FYNNEI. The CDR3 contains 14 residues. The ends were cut back, 8 bases at V and 1 base at J, with 15 bases in the middle. Together with reference TRBV2 and TRBJ2-7, the CDR3 gives the full variable domain: EPEVTQTPSHQVTQMGQEVILRCVPISNHLYFYWYRQILGQKVEFLVSFYNNEISEKSEIFDDQFSVERPDGSNFTLKIRSTKLEDSAMYFCASSSSGPSYEQYFGPGTRLTVT.

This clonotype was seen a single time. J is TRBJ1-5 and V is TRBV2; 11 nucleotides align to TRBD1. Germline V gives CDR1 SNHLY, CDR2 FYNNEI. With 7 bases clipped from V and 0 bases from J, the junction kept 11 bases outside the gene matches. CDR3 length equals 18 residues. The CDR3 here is CASTPPGQGAPSNQPQHF. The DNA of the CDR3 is TGTGCCAGCACCCCCCCAGGACAGGGGGCACCTAGCAATCAGCCCCAGCATTTT.